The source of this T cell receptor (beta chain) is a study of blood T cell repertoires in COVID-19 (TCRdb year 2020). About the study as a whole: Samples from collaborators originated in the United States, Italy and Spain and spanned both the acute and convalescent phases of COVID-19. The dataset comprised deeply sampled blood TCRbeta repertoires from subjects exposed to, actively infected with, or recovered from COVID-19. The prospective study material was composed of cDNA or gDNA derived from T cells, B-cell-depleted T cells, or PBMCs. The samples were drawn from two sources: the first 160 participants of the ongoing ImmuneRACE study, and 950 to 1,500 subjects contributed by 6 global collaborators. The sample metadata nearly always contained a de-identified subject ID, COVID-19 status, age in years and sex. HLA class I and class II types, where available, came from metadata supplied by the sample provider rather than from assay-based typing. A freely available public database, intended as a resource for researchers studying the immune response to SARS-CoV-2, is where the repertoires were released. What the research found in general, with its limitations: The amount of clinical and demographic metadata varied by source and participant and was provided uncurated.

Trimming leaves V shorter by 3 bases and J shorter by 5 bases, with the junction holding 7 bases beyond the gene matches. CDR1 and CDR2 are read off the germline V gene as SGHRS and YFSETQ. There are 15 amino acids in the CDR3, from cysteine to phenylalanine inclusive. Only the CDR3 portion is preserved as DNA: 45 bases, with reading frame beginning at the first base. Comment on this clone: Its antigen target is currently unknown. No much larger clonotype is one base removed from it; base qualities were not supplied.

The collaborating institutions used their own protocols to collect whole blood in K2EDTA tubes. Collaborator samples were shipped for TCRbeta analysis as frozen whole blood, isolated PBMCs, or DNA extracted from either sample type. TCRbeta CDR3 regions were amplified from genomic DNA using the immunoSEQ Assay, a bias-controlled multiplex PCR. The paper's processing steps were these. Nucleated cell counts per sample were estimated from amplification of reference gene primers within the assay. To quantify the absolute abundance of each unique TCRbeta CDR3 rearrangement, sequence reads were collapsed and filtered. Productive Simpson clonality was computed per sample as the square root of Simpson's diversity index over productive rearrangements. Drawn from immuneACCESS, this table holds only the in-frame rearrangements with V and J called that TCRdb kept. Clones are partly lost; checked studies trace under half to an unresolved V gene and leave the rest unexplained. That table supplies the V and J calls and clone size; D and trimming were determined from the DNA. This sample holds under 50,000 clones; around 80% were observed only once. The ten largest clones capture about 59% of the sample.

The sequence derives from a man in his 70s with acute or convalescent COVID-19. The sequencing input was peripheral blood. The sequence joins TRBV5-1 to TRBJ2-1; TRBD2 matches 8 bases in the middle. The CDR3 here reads CASSWRLAQDNEQFF. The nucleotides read TGCGCCAGCAGCTGGCGACTAGCGCAGGACAATGAGCAGTTCTTC.